This entry lists 11 T cell receptor beta chains sequenced from one sample in a study of CD8+CD57+ T cells in acquired aplastic anemia. For CDR3 and TCR beta VDJ profiling, genomic DNA was the template used. TCRdb processed the reads anew with MiXCR; each CDR3 protein has one entry. The profile shows about 110,000 distinct CDR3 sequences, 40% to 60% of them singletons. The specimen sequenced was sorted CD4+, CD8+, or CD8+CD57+ T cells (not recorded which) from PBMCs. The receptors were sampled from a human donor in good health, serving as a control.

The V call is TRBV10-3, the J call TRBJ2-7, with D perhaps matching TRBD1 or TRBD2 (5 bases each). There are 16 residues in the CDR3. V was trimmed by 3 bases and J by 4 bases, leaving 19 bases between them. Germline V gene data show CDR1 as ENHRY and CDR2 as SYGVKD. The CDR3 coding sequence is TGTGCCATCAGTGATCGAGGGGTAGGTTCCGGTTACGAGCAGTACTTC. Translation gives CAISDRGVGSGYEQYF.

In this sample, this clonotype turned up many times. The chain joins TRBV5-5 to TRBJ2-7; TRBD2 is a possible D gene (6 bases). This CDR3 is 14 amino acids long. Germline V gives CDR1 SGHKS, CDR2 YYEKEE (reference sequence). V gave up 3 bases and J gave up 5 bases, with 15 bases separating them. As DNA, the CDR3 is TGTGCCAGCAGCTGGAGGGACTCCTCGGACGAGCAGTACTTC. As protein: CASSWRDSSDEQYF. The full variable domain, rest sourced from reference TRBV5-5 and TRBJ2-7, is DAGVTQSPTHLIKTRGQQVTLRCSPISGHKSVSWYQQVLGQGPQFIFQYYEKEERGRGNFPDRFSARQFPNYSSELNVNALLLGDSALYLCASSWRDSSDEQYFGPGTRLTVT.

This clonotype showed up just once. The chain is built from TRBV5-5 and TRBJ1-6; D is unresolved. The germline gives CDR1 SGHKS, CDR2 YYEKEE (reference sequence). V dropped 7 bases and J dropped 0 bases, with 11 bases sitting between them. The CDR3 is 15 residues long. Written as DNA, the CDR3 is TGTGCCAGCGGCCCTCAGTCCTCCTATAATTCACCCCTCCACTTT. Encoded protein: CASGPQSSYNSPLHF.

The rearrangement uses TRBV4-2 and TRBJ2-1, with TRBD2 matching over 7 bases. The junction had 3 bases not matched to a gene; V was cut back by 1 base and J by 3 bases. CDR3 length: 15 amino acids. Germline-derived CDR1 and CDR2 are LGHNA and YNFKEQ. The CDR3 DNA reads as TGTGCCAGCAGCCAAGGCACTAGCGACTACAATGAGCAGTTCTTC. It encodes CASSQGTSDYNEQFF.

Written as DNA, the CDR3 is TGCAGCGTTGGACGGGACAGCGAAGCCTACGAGCAGTACTTC. Amino acid sequence: CSVGRDSEAYEQYF. The chain combines TRBV29-1 with TRBJ2-7, with 7 bases aligning to TRBD1. J lost 2 bases, V lost 4 bases, and 8 bases had no gene match. Germline-derived CDR1 and CDR2 are SQVTM and ANQGSEA. CDR3 length: 14 residues.

The DNA of the CDR3 is TGCGCCAGCAGTGAGTCTCCTTGGGGGACGGAGACCCAGTACTTC. Translated: CASSESPWGTETQYF. The chain links TRBV10-1 to TRBJ2-5, with D possibly called TRBD1 or TRBD2 (5 bases each). Germline V gives CDR1 WNHNN, CDR2 SYGVQD (reference sequence). This CDR3 has 15 residues. The germline V and J ends were trimmed by 0 bases and 5 bases, with 13 bases remaining between them.

This chain uses TRBV19 with TRBJ1-1; D is possibly TRBD1 (6 bases). The V gene's germline CDR1 is LNHDA and CDR2 SQIVND (reference sequence). The CDR3 is 11 amino acids. Trimming left V 10 bases short and J 7 bases short, with 13 bases between. This CDR3 reads CATYQGSEAFF. The CDR3 DNA is TGTGCCACCTATCAGGGGAGTGAAGCTTTCTTT.

This clonotype was observed many times. The chain links TRBV6-5 to TRBJ2-7; D remains unclear. Trimming removed 2 bases from V and 2 bases from J, with 10 bases in between. Germline CDR1 and CDR2: MNHEY and SVGAGI. There are 14 residues in the CDR3. CDR3 residues: CASSYVGSTYEQYF. The CDR3 DNA reads TGTGCCAGCAGTTACGTGGGATCCACCTACGAGCAGTACTTC.

This clonotype has a count of ten or more. This chain connects TRBV5-5 to TRBJ1-6, with D hard to call. Germline CDR1 and CDR2: SGHKS and YYEKEE (reference sequence). With 2 bases removed from V and 8 bases from J, the gap between germline ends came to 8 bases. This CDR3 has 13 amino acids. The CDR3 here is CASSLVRDSPLHF. The CDR3, as DNA: TGTGCCAGCAGCTTAGTTCGTGATTCACCCCTCCACTTT.

A word on this clonotype: Since a much larger clone is just one base distant, this may be a read error. The chain carries TRBV6-1 and TRBJ1-5, with a possible D match to TRBD1 (5 bases). CDR3 length equals 14 residues. CDR1 is MNHNS, CDR2 SASEGT, per germline. As DNA, the CDR3 is TGTACCAGCAGGAGGGGCGCGGGCAATCAGCCCCAGCATTTT. It encodes CTSRRGAGNQPQHF.

The chain couples TRBV11-1 to TRBJ2-1; 11 bases are shared with TRBD1. CDR1 and CDR2 (germline): SGHAT, FQDESV (reference sequence). The V and J ends lost 1 base and 6 bases, in that order; junction bases with no gene match: 2. The CDR3 extends over 15 amino acids. As DNA, the CDR3 is TGTGCCAGCAGCTTAGGGGACAGGGGGAGCAATGAGCAGTTCTTC. It codes for CASSLGDRGSNEQFF.